These 30 T cell receptor beta chains share one sample of origin, sequenced in a study of T cell responses to AZD1222 COVID-19 vaccine (dated by TCRdb to about 2021). The sample's time point, from its label and the paper: baseline before first vaccination. The receptor library was made with the immunoSEQ multiplex PCR assay. In TCRdb, the immuneACCESS table is reduced to in-frame sequences with V and J assigned. These tables do not hold every clone; where another copy was compared, an unresolved V gene accounts for under half, and the others remain unexplained. For this sample the table gives 95,000 to 150,000 clones, of which less than 90% were detected only once. The leading ten clones occupy 2.4% of the sample. The material sequenced was peripheral blood, taken on day 0 of AZD1222 vaccination. The receptors stem from an adult in good health.

The chain has TRBV6-1 and TRBJ1-2; 9 bases line up with TRBD1. CDR3 length: 17 amino acids. Germline trimming cut 1 base from V and 2 bases from J; bases unmatched to any gene: 8. Germline CDR1 and CDR2: MNHNS and SASEGT. As DNA, the CDR3 is TGTGCCAGCAGTGAAGGCCCACCGGGACAGGGAAACTATGGCTACACCTTC. Residues: CASSEGPPGQGNYGYTF.

The V gene is TRBV28, the J gene TRBJ2-1; a possible D gene is TRBD2 (5 bases). Germline loops: CDR1 MDHEN, CDR2 SYDVKM. The CDR3 runs to 16 residues. V was trimmed by 5 bases and J by 3 bases, leaving 17 bases between them. The CDR3 spells CASSPRRSGFYNEQFF. CDR3 sequence (DNA): TGTGCCAGCAGTCCTCGGAGGAGCGGCTTCTACAATGAGCAGTTCTTC.

This chain joins TRBV3-1 (or the pseudogene TRBV3-2) and TRBJ2-5; 9 positions match TRBD2. The CDR3 is 16 amino acids. The germline V gene encodes CDR1 LGHDT and CDR2 YNNKEL (reference sequence). After removal of 0 bases from V and 5 bases from J, the junction contained 7 bases not matched to a gene. The CDR3 DNA reads as TGTGCCAGCAGCCAAGACCTAGCGGGAAACGGGGAGACCCAGTACTTC. Translation: CASSQDLAGNGETQYF.

CDR3 sequence reads: CASSLEDRGNSPLHF. For the CDR3, the DNA is TGTGCCAGCAGCTTGGAGGACAGGGGTAATTCACCCCTCCACTTT. The V call is TRBV5-4, the J call TRBJ1-6; 9 bases match TRBD1. The CDR3 consists of 15 residues. Unmatched junction bases numbered 1, after V lost 0 bases and J lost 6 bases. CDR1 and CDR2 from the germline V gene are SGHNT and YYREEE (reference sequence).

V is TRBV27 and J is TRBJ1-4; D may be TRBD1 (6 bases). The V and J ends lost 3 bases and 8 bases respectively, with 13 bases between them. Per the germline V gene, CDR1 is MNHEY and CDR2 is SMNVEV (reference sequence). CDR3 length: 14 residues. CDR3 region: CASSFGGAGEKLFF. In nucleotides, the CDR3 is TGTGCCAGCAGTTTCGGGGGGGCGGGGGAAAAACTGTTTTTT.

The V and J genes are TRBV24-1 and TRBJ2-5; D may be TRBD1 (5 bases). With 0 bases removed from V and 2 bases from J, the gap between germline ends came to 15 bases. Looked up from germline, CDR1 is KGHDR and CDR2 is SFDVKD. CDR3 length: 17 amino acids. Here the CDR3 DNA reads TGTGCCACCAGTGATTTGAGGGCAGGGTTTGGGCAAGAGACCCAGTACTTC. Protein: CATSDLRAGFGQETQYF.

The chain combines TRBV24-1 with TRBJ1-2; no clear D gene. Deletions cut 3 bases from V and 5 bases from J, with 15 bases between. This CDR3 has 15 residues. CDR1 and CDR2 (germline): KGHDR, SFDVKD. DNA for the CDR3: TGTGCCACCAGTGATAATGGCGAAACAGCATATGGCTACACCTTC. It codes for CATSDNGETAYGYTF.

The chain has TRBV6-1 and TRBJ1-3; 9 nucleotides agree with TRBD1. The trim removed 2 bases at V and 2 bases at J, leaving 1 base unmatched. Per the germline V gene, CDR1 is MNHNS and CDR2 is SASEGT. The length of the CDR3 is 15 residues. Here the CDR3 DNA reads TGTGCCAGCAGTGAAAGGACAGGGGCTGGAAACACCATATATTTT. Its translation: CASSERTGAGNTIYF.

The rearrangement links TRBV6-5 to TRBJ1-6, with D unclear. Germline CDR1 MNHEY, CDR2 SVGAGI. V was pared by 0 bases and J by 0 bases, with 6 bases between. The CDR3 extends over 16 amino acids. DNA for the CDR3: TGTGCCAGCAGTTACTCCCTGAGCTCCTATAATTCACCCCTCCACTTT. Translating it yields CASSYSLSSYNSPLHF.

As to this clone: Other nucleotide sequences from this sample produce the same CDR3. This sequence joins TRBV19 and TRBJ2-2; 8 bases agree with TRBD2. Germline CDR1 LNHDA, CDR2 SQIVND (reference sequence). Germline trimming cut 2 bases from V and 1 base from J; bases unmatched to any gene: 3. CDR3 length: 16 amino acids. The CDR3 spells CASSILAGLNTGELFF. The DNA for the CDR3 is TGTGCCAGTAGTATATTAGCGGGGCTGAACACCGGGGAGCTGTTTTTT.

The chain couples TRBV3-1 (or the pseudogene TRBV3-2) to TRBJ1-6; D is possibly TRBD1 (5 bases). The CDR3 loop spans 17 amino acids. Trimming took off 4 bases at V and 3 bases at J, with 16 bases between the two ends. The germline CDR1 and CDR2 sequences are LGHDT and YNNKEL (reference sequence). CDR3 in DNA: TGTGCCAGCAGCCCGAGCTCCGACAGAGGCTATAATTCACCCCTCCACTTT. It encodes CASSPSSDRGYNSPLHF.

The rearrangement links TRBV21-1 to TRBJ1-3. TRBV21-1 has pseudogene status. The CDR3 totals 18 residues. The CDR3 DNA reads TGTGCCAGCAGCAAGGAGTGCAGGATCACCTCCTCTGGAAACACCATATATTTT. This translates into CASSKECRITSSGNTIYF.

This clone was recorded only once. The chain has TRBV5-4 and TRBJ2-2; D remains ambiguous. V lost 4 bases and J 4 bases, leaving 17 bases between the germline ends. Per germline, CDR1 SGHNT and CDR2 YYREEE (reference sequence). This CDR3 region has 16 residues. CDR3 sequence: CASSRVRDPSTGELFF. Written as DNA, the CDR3 is TGTGCCAGCAGCCGGGTGAGAGACCCATCCACCGGGGAGCTGTTTTTT.

This chain links TRBV7-9 with TRBJ1-5; 12 positions agree with TRBD1. After removal of 5 bases from V and 7 bases from J, the junction contained 6 bases not matched to a gene. This CDR3 is 15 amino acids long. Germline V CDR1 and CDR2: SEHNR, FQNEAQ (reference sequence). In DNA form, the CDR3 reads TGTGCCAGCAGCAAGGGACAGGGGGCAGGACAGCCCCAGCATTTT. As protein: CASSKGQGAGQPQHF.

CDR3 loop: CASSSLAGAYEQYF. The CDR3 coding sequence is TGTGCCAGCAGCTCCCTAGCGGGGGCCTACGAGCAGTACTTC. The chain combines TRBV7-9 with TRBJ2-7; the match to TRBD2 covers 10 bases. The CDR3 has 14 amino acids. CDR1 is SEHNR, CDR2 FQNEAQ, per germline (reference sequence). V shed 4 bases, J shed 2 bases, and the junction held 2 bases outside the gene matches.

The chain employs TRBV9 and TRBJ2-1; 12 bases fit TRBD2. Trimming cost V 3 bases and J 7 bases; bases outside gene matches: 5. Germline loops: CDR1 SGDLS, CDR2 YYNGEE. The CDR3 has 15 residues. The chain's CDR3 is CASSATSGSINEQFF. DNA of the CDR3: TGTGCCAGCAGCGCGACTAGCGGGAGTATTAATGAGCAGTTCTTC.

The chain recombines TRBV7-8 with TRBJ2-1; D uncertain. The V gene's germline CDR1 is SGHVS and CDR2 FQNEAQ. This CDR3 is built from 15 residues. V shed 5 bases and J shed 8 bases, with 19 bases lying between them. In DNA form, the CDR3 reads TGTGCCAGCAGCCCCATTCTCGGATCGTTCCATGAGCAGTTCTTC. It yields the protein CASSPILGSFHEQFF.

The V gene is TRBV15, the J gene TRBJ1-1; 11 nucleotides align to TRBD1. Germline trimming cut 5 bases from V and 0 bases from J; bases unmatched to any gene: 11. There are 18 residues in the CDR3. Germline V gives CDR1 LNHNV, CDR2 YYDKDF (reference sequence). The CDR3 reads CATSRGTGGRGLNTEAFF. For the CDR3, the DNA is TGTGCCACCAGCCGTGGGACAGGGGGGCGAGGATTGAACACTGAAGCTTTCTTT.

This chain's CDR3 is CASSPGQVGVGEKLFF. In DNA form, the CDR3 reads TGTGCCAGCAGCCCGGGACAGGTCGGGGTGGGAGAAAAACTGTTTTTT. The rearrangement links TRBV5-4 to TRBJ1-4; the match to TRBD1 covers 8 bases. CDR3 length: 16 residues. V trimming: 4 bases; J trimming: 8 bases; junction bases outside the gene matches: 13. The V gene's germline CDR1 is SGHNT and CDR2 YYREEE (reference sequence).

A single count supports this clone. V gene TRBV28 combines with J gene TRBJ2-7, with TRBD2 matching over 14 bases. Germline CDR1 and CDR2: MDHEN and SYDVKM. CDR3 size: 18 residues. The ends lost 3 bases at V and 6 bases at J; junction bases unmatched: 13. The CDR3, as DNA: TGTGCCAGCAGTTTCCGGGGCGGGACTAGCGGGAGTAAAGCCGAGCAGTACTTC. This translates into CASSFRGGTSGSKAEQYF. The full variable domain, rest sourced from reference TRBV28 and TRBJ2-7, is DVKVTQSSRYLVKRTGEKVFLECVQDMDHENMFWYRQDPGLGLRLIYFSYDVKMKEKGDIPEGYSVSREKKERFSLILESASTNQTSMYLCASSFRGGTSGSKAEQYFGPGTRLTVT.

This clone was observed once. This chain joins TRBV30 and TRBJ1-5; D remains unclear. The ends were cut back, 5 bases at V and 2 bases at J, with 13 bases in the middle. Germline assignment: CDR1 GTSNPN and CDR2 SVGIG (reference sequence). This CDR3 has 14 residues. CDR3 nucleotides: TGTGCCTGGGGGTTCGGCGGTGGCAATCAGCCCCAGCATTTT. As protein: CAWGFGGGNQPQHF.

The CDR3 is CASSPMATGIEQYF. CDR3 DNA sequence: TGTGCCAGCTCACCAATGGCTACAGGTATCGAGCAGTACTTC. V usage is TRBV18 and J usage is TRBJ2-7; D possibly corresponds to TRBD1 (5 bases). The length of the CDR3 is 14 residues. CDR1 and CDR2 from the germline V gene are KGHSH and LQKENI. Trimming took 2 bases from V and 6 from J, leaving 14 bases between them.

V usage is TRBV5-6 and J usage is TRBJ1-6; 9 bases align to TRBD1. With V trimmed by 4 bases and J by 10 bases, 6 bases remained unmatched. The CDR3 contains 14 residues. The germline gives CDR1 SGHDT, CDR2 YYEEEE. CDR3 nucleotide sequence: TGTGCCAGCAGCCCTGGACAGGGGACCTCACCCCTCCACTTT. It translates to CASSPGQGTSPLHF.

J is TRBJ1-5 and V is TRBV30, with D maybe TRBD1 (5 bases). Germline CDR1 and CDR2: GTSNPN and SVGIG (reference sequence). Trimming took 1 base from V and 5 from J, leaving 12 bases between them. This CDR3 has 14 residues. The CDR3 reads CAWSAGLSDQPQHF. CDR3 in DNA: TGTGCCTGGAGTGCGGGACTTTCTGATCAGCCCCAGCATTTT.

The chain combines TRBV5-1 with TRBJ1-2, with 8 positions matching TRBD1. V gave up 4 bases and J gave up 6 bases; unmatched junction bases: 11. Per germline, CDR1 SGHRS and CDR2 YFSETQ. There are 15 residues in the CDR3. CDR3: CASSNNPGGGDGYTF. The DNA for the CDR3 is TGCGCCAGCAGCAATAATCCAGGGGGCGGCGATGGCTACACCTTC.

The chain uses TRBV28 and TRBJ1-2, with D uncertain. This CDR3 is built from 12 residues. V was shortened by 3 bases and J by 2 bases, with 4 bases between the two germline ends. Germline V CDR1 and CDR2: MDHEN, SYDVKM. CDR3: CASSFLNYGYTF. Written as DNA, the CDR3 is TGTGCCAGCAGTTTTTTGAACTATGGCTACACCTTC.

The chain links TRBV5-4 to TRBJ2-3; TRBD1 matches 7 bases. CDR1 and CDR2 (germline): SGHNT, YYREEE (reference sequence). With V trimmed by 2 bases and J by 2 bases, 5 bases remained unmatched. The CDR3 loop spans 15 amino acids. The CDR3 DNA sequence: TGTGCCAGCAGCTTAACAGGGGTGTTCACAGATACGCAGTATTTT. It codes for CASSLTGVFTDTQYF.

The chain couples TRBV7-9 to TRBJ2-1; D is tentatively TRBD1 or TRBD2 (6 bases each). The germline CDR1 and CDR2 sequences are SEHNR and FQNEAQ (reference sequence). The CDR3 has 15 amino acids. V lost 6 bases to trimming and J lost 5 bases, with 17 bases between them. DNA of the CDR3: TGTGCCAGCAGTTCCAGTGGGGGGCTGGACAATGAGCAGTTCTTC. Its translation: CASSSSGGLDNEQFF.

This clone was counted only a few times. The chain combines TRBV3-1 (or the pseudogene TRBV3-2) with TRBJ2-5, with 11 bases lining up with TRBD1. In germline, CDR1 is LGHDT, CDR2 YNNKEL (reference sequence). Unmatched junction bases numbered 11, after V lost 8 bases and J lost 0 bases. The CDR3 is made up of 17 amino acids. As DNA, the CDR3 is TGTGCCAGCGTCACGGGGACAGGGGGTCCGTACCAAGAGACCCAGTACTTC. Encoded protein: CASVTGTGGPYQETQYF.

The J gene is TRBJ1-2, the V gene TRBV19; 8 nucleotides match TRBD1. Germline V lookup: CDR1 LNHDA, CDR2 SQIVND (reference sequence). The ends lost 5 bases at V and 3 bases at J; junction bases unmatched: 8. The CDR3 totals 15 residues. The CDR3 region has the DNA TGTGCCAGTAGTTCCCGGACAGGGCCGCACTATGGCTACACCTTC. This sequence encodes CASSSRTGPHYGYTF.